These 28 T cell receptor beta chains came from one sample sequenced in a study of T cell changes during pregnancy in multiple sclerosis. Profiling relied on immunoSEQ multiplex PCR, and the TCRdb table lists in-frame clones only, not all of them. The sample lists roughly 49,000 clones, around 90% seen once, with approximately 0.29% in the top ten. This sample comprised CD4+ T cells from peripheral blood mononuclear cells, obtained in the second trimester of pregnancy. Receptors were obtained from a female donor with multiple sclerosis, enrolled in a pregnancy study.

This clone came up once. This chain connects TRBV5-8 to TRBJ2-2, with TRBD1 matching over 8 bases. Trimming cost V 2 bases and J 6 bases; bases outside gene matches: 6. Looked up from germline, CDR1 is SGHTS and CDR2 is YDEGEE. This CDR3 is built from 15 residues. The CDR3 loop reads CASSLGQGDAGELFF. DNA for the CDR3: TGTGCCAGCAGCTTAGGACAGGGAGACGCCGGGGAGCTGTTTTTT.

The chain recombines TRBV10-3 with TRBJ2-1; 9 nucleotides line up with TRBD1. Looked up from germline, CDR1 is ENHRY and CDR2 is SYGVKD. The length of the CDR3 is 13 residues. V shed 5 bases, J shed 7 bases, and the junction held 3 bases outside the gene matches. In nucleotides, the CDR3 is TGTGCCATCAGTTCCGGGACAGGGAATGAGCAGTTCTTC. Its translation is CAISSGTGNEQFF.

The DNA for the CDR3 is TGTGCCAGCTCATCCTGGACCGGGTCGAGCGGGGGTAGCACAGATACGCAGTATTTT. Residues: CASSSWTGSSGGSTDTQYF. The chain recombines TRBV18 with TRBJ2-3; the match to TRBD2 covers 8 bases. V dropped 5 bases and J dropped 0; count of bases not matched to a gene: 16. From germline, CDR1 is KGHSH and CDR2 LQKENI. This CDR3 has 19 amino acids.

DNA for the CDR3: TGTGCCAGCAGCATACAGGGAGAATCCCACTACGAGCAGTACTTC. This encodes CASSIQGESHYEQYF. The V and J genes are TRBV5-6 and TRBJ2-7; the D gene is possibly TRBD1 (6 bases). Deletions cut 4 bases from V and 3 bases from J, with 17 bases between. The CDR3 length is 15 residues. CDR1 and CDR2 from the germline V gene are SGHDT and YYEEEE.

The chain couples TRBV6-6 to TRBJ1-4; TRBD1 might be the D (5 bases). Germline CDR1 and CDR2: MNHNY and SVGAGI (reference sequence). V lost 6 bases and J 0 bases, leaving 14 bases between the germline ends. The CDR3 is 16 amino acids. The CDR3 sequence: CASRPRSTATNEKLFF. DNA of the CDR3: TGTGCCAGCAGACCCCGCTCGACAGCAACTAATGAAAAACTGTTTTTT.

This clone has just one count. The chain links TRBV18 to TRBJ1-1; 8 bases agree with TRBD1. The V gene end was trimmed by 6 bases and the J gene end by 1 base; junction bases not matched to a gene: 4. This CDR3 region has 14 residues. CDR1 is KGHSH, CDR2 LQKENI, per germline. CDR3 nucleotides: TGTGCCAGCTCCTTCGGGACAGGGAACACTGAAGCTTTCTTT. This translates into CASSFGTGNTEAFF.

The chain employs TRBV11-2 and TRBJ2-7, with TRBD1 matching 9 bases. CDR3 size: 17 residues. After removal of 2 bases from V and 0 bases from J, the junction contained 8 bases not matched to a gene. From germline, CDR1 is SGHAT and CDR2 FQNNGV. This CDR3 reads CASSLSLWDRVSYEQYF. The CDR3 bases are TGTGCCAGCAGCTTATCCCTCTGGGACAGGGTCTCCTACGAGCAGTACTTC.

V is TRBV7-8 and J is TRBJ2-1; TRBD2 matches 12 bases. The germline gives CDR1 SGHVS, CDR2 FQNEAQ. J was trimmed by 7 bases and V by 5 bases; bases with no gene match: 21. The CDR3 has 20 amino acids. This CDR3 reads CASSPRRKTSGGPLGNEQFF. In DNA form, the CDR3 reads TGTGCCAGCAGCCCCCGCCGCAAGACTAGCGGGGGTCCCTTGGGGAATGAGCAGTTCTTC.

This clone has only a few counts. The V call is TRBV6-4, the J call TRBJ1-1, with D unclear. From germline, CDR1 is MRHNA and CDR2 SNTAGT. Trimming took 4 bases from V and 1 from J, leaving 10 bases between them. The CDR3 runs 14 residues. The CDR3 bases are TGTGCCAGCAGTGCCTCGAGCGGGAACACTGAAGCTTTCTTT. The encoded protein is CASSASSGNTEAFF.

The chain employs TRBV4-1 and TRBJ1-1; 8 nucleotides match TRBD1. CDR1 and CDR2 (germline): MGHRA, YSYEKL. After removal of 3 bases from V and 3 bases from J, the junction contained 6 bases not matched to a gene. This CDR3 is 15 amino acids long. CDR3 nucleotides: TGCGCCAGCAGCCAGGTACAGGGGGGAGACACTGAAGCTTTCTTT. It is translated as CASSQVQGGDTEAFF.

CDR3: CASSLGGAVGELFF. The CDR3 nucleotides are TGTGCCAGCAGCCTCGGAGGGGCGGTCGGGGAGCTGTTTTTT. The chain carries TRBV14 and TRBJ2-2, with a tentative D call TRBD2 (6 bases). This CDR3 has 14 amino acids. V was shortened by 4 bases and J by 7 bases, with 13 bases between the two germline ends. Germline CDR1 SGHDN, CDR2 FVKESK.

The CDR3 spells CASSSQGLASYNEQFF. DNA of the CDR3: TGCGCCAGCAGCTCTCAGGGACTAGCTTCCTACAATGAGCAGTTCTTC. V usage is TRBV5-1 and J usage is TRBJ2-1; the match to TRBD2 covers 9 bases. Germline CDR1 is SGHRS and CDR2 is YFSETQ. CDR3 length equals 16 residues. V trimming: 3 bases; J trimming: 1 base; junction bases outside the gene matches: 5.

The rearrangement uses TRBV29-1 and TRBJ1-1, with TRBD1 matching over 8 bases. Losses at the gene ends were 7 bases for V and 4 bases for J; bases not matched to a gene: 8. The V gene's germline CDR1 is SQVTM and CDR2 ANQGSEA. CDR3 length equals 13 residues. In nucleotides, the CDR3 is TGCAGCGCGGAACAGGGGGGTGGCACTGAAGCTTTCTTT. Encoded protein: CSAEQGGGTEAFF.

The J gene is TRBJ2-1, the V gene TRBV5-6, with 8 bases aligning to TRBD2. CDR1 is SGHDT and CDR2 is YYEEEE in the germline V gene. Trimming cost V 0 bases and J 6 bases; bases outside gene matches: 11. The CDR3 loop spans 17 amino acids. CDR3 in DNA: TGTGCCAGCAGCTTGGTTACCGGGACTAGAGGGGCCAATGAGCAGTTCTTC. Protein: CASSLVTGTRGANEQFF.

The gene calls are TRBV4-1 and TRBJ2-2; 8 bases agree with TRBD2. J was trimmed by 4 bases and V by 3 bases; bases with no gene match: 1. From germline, CDR1 is MGHRA and CDR2 YSYEKL. The length of the CDR3 is 14 residues. Written as DNA, the CDR3 is TGCGCCAGCAGCCACGGGAGGGGCACCGGGGAGCTGTTTTTT. Its translation: CASSHGRGTGELFF.

With regard to this clone: At one of its ends the junction is not consistent with the germline gene, which may arise from a read error. The gene calls are TRBV6-6 and TRBJ1-2; a weak D match, TRBD1 (6 bases). The germline V gene encodes CDR1 MNHNY and CDR2 SVGAGI (reference sequence). The CDR3 extends over 13 amino acids. The CDR3 reads CTSSYEGGGGYTF. The CDR3 nucleotides are TGTACCAGCAGTTACGAGGGAGGGGGTGGCTACACCTTC.

The genes are TRBV7-9 and TRBJ1-2, with D tentatively TRBD1 (5 bases). From germline, CDR1 is SEHNR and CDR2 FQNEAQ (reference sequence). The V gene lost 10 bases and the J gene lost 4 bases, with 10 bases spanning the gap. The CDR3 sequence is 11 residues long. The CDR3 region is CATHTGYGYTF. CDR3 bases: TGTGCCACACACACAGGCTATGGCTACACCTTC.

V and J are TRBV13 and TRBJ2-1; 15 nucleotides line up with TRBD2. The CDR3 has 16 residues. With 5 bases clipped from V and 9 bases from J, the junction kept 8 bases outside the gene matches. CDR1 is PRHDT, CDR2 FYEKMQ, per germline (reference sequence). The CDR3 DNA is TGTGCCAGCAGCCGTGAGTTGGGACTAGCGGGAGGTGAGCAGTTCTTC. Its protein is CASSRELGLAGGEQFF.

This rearrangement joins TRBV5-4 to TRBJ1-1; D is possibly TRBD1 (6 bases). The CDR3 is 15 residues long. V was cut by 4 bases and J by 1 base, with 14 bases left in between. The germline V gene has CDR1 SGHNT and CDR2 YYREEE (reference sequence). The CDR3 protein is CASSPPKGENTEAFF. The CDR3 coding sequence is TGTGCCAGCAGCCCCCCCAAGGGGGAGAACACTGAAGCTTTCTTT. Drawing the rest from reference TRBV5-4 and TRBJ1-1, the complete variable domain is ETGVTQSPTHLIKTRGQQVTLRCSSQSGHNTVSWYQQALGQGPQFIFQYYREEENGRGNFPPRFSGLQFPNYSSELNVNALELDDSALYLCASSPPKGENTEAFFGQGTRLTVV.

The chain is built from TRBV30 and TRBJ1-3; possibly TRBD1 for D (5 bases). The germline V gene has CDR1 GTSNPN and CDR2 SVGIG (reference sequence). Trimming removed 3 bases at V and 1 base at J, with 16 bases between. There are 16 residues in the CDR3. The CDR3 DNA reads TGTGCCTGGAGCGAAAGGGGTCCCCAGTCTGGAAACACCATATATTTT. It codes for CAWSERGPQSGNTIYF.

The chain carries TRBV9 and TRBJ1-6; possibly TRBD1 for D (5 bases). CDR1 and CDR2 (germline): SGDLS, YYNGEE. V dropped 3 bases and J dropped 9 bases, with 16 bases sitting between them. The CDR3 covers 15 residues. The CDR3 is CASSARGGIGSPLHF. DNA of the CDR3: TGTGCCAGCAGCGCGAGGGGAGGCATCGGTTCACCCCTCCACTTT.

The V call is TRBV27, the J call TRBJ1-1, with 7 bases that match TRBD1. V dropped 5 bases and J dropped 0; count of bases not matched to a gene: 6. This CDR3 comprises 15 residues. Germline CDR1 reads MNHEY; CDR2 reads SMNVEV (reference sequence). CDR3 in DNA: TGTGCCAGCAGTAGACAGGGACAGATGAACACTGAAGCTTTCTTT. Its protein product is CASSRQGQMNTEAFF.

The CDR3 bases are TGTGCCAGCAGTGGGCACATGAACACTGAAGCTTTCTTT. Translation: CASSGHMNTEAFF. The chain carries TRBV9 and TRBJ1-1; D not certain. Germline V gives CDR1 SGDLS, CDR2 YYNGEE. The CDR3 length is 13 residues. V lost 5 bases and J lost 0, with 8 bases in between.

The rearrangement joins TRBV9 to TRBJ2-7, with D unresolved. This CDR3 spans 14 amino acids. Germline-derived CDR1 and CDR2 are SGDLS and YYNGEE. V dropped 0 bases and J dropped 3 bases, with 10 bases sitting between them. The CDR3 spells CASSVASAGYEQYF. Here the CDR3 DNA reads TGTGCCAGCAGCGTAGCATCGGCAGGCTACGAGCAGTACTTC.

A remark on this clone: The junction departs from the called germline gene at one end, perhaps through a read error. The chain carries TRBV9 and TRBJ1-4; D remains unclear. Per germline, CDR1 SGDLS and CDR2 YYNGEE. The CDR3 covers 15 residues. CDR3 in amino acids: CASSVVEGTNEKLFF. DNA for the CDR3: TGTGCAAGCAGCGTAGTGGAGGGAACTAATGAAAAACTGTTTTTT.

This chain joins TRBV7-9 and TRBJ1-3; D perhaps matches TRBD1 (5 bases). This CDR3 is 15 amino acids long. The V gene's germline CDR1 is SEHNR and CDR2 FQNEAQ (reference sequence). The V and J ends lost 3 bases and 4 bases respectively, with 13 bases between them. The chain's CDR3 is CASSFLAGGGNTIYF. CDR3 in DNA: TGTGCCAGCAGCTTCCTTGCGGGGGGGGGAAACACCATATATTTT.

J is TRBJ1-1 and V is TRBV6-5, with TRBD1 as a possible D gene (6 bases). Trimming pared 6 bases from V and 7 bases from J, leaving 12 bases between. This CDR3 spans 12 amino acids. Germline values: CDR1 MNHEY, CDR2 SVGAGI. The chain's CDR3 is CASRQGPFEAFF. CDR3 DNA sequence: TGTGCCAGCAGACAGGGCCCCTTTGAAGCTTTCTTT.

The V and J genes are TRBV5-1 and TRBJ2-7, with 7 nucleotides matching TRBD1. Germline-derived CDR1 and CDR2 are SGHRS and YFSETQ. Trimming took 4 bases from V and 6 from J; bases not matched to a gene: 4. The length of the CDR3 is 12 residues. This CDR3 is CASSAGTVEQYF. The CDR3 DNA follows: TGCGCCAGCAGCGCAGGGACAGTCGAGCAGTACTTC.